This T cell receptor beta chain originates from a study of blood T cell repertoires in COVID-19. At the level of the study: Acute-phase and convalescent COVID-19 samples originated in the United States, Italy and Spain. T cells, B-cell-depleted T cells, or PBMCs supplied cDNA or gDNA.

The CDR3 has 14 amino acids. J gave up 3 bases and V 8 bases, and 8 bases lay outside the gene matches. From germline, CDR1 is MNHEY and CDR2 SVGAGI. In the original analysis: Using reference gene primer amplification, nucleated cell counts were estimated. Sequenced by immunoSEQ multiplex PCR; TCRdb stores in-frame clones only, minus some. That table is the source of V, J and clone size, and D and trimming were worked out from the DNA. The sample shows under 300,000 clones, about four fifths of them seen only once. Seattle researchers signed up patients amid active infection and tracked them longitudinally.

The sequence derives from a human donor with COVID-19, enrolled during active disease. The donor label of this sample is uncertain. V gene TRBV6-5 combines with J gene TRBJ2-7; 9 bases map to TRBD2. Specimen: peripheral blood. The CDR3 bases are TGTGCCAGCCGTCAGGGACTAGCAAACTACGAGCAGTACTTC. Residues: CASRQGLANYEQYF.